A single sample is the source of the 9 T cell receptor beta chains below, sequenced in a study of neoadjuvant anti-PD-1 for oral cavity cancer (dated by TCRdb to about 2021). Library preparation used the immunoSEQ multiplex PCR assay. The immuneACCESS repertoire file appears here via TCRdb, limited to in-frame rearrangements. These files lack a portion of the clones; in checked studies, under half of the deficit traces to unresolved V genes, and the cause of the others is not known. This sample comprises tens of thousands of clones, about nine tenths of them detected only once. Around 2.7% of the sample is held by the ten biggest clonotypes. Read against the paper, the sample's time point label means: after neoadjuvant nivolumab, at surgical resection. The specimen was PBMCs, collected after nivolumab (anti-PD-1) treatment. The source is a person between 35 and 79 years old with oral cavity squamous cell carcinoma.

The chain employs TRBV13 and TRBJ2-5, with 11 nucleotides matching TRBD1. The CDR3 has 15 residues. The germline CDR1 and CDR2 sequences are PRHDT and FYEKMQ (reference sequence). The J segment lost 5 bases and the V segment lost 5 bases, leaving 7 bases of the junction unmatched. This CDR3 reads CASSLRDRGWETQYF. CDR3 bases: TGTGCCAGCAGCCTTCGGGACAGGGGGTGGGAGACCCAGTACTTC.

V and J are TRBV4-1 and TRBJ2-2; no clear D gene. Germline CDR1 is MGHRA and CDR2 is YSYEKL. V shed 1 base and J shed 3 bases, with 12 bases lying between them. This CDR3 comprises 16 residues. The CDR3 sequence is CASSQGRYSDTGELFF. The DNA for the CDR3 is TGCGCCAGCAGCCAAGGCAGGTATTCGGACACCGGGGAGCTGTTTTTT.

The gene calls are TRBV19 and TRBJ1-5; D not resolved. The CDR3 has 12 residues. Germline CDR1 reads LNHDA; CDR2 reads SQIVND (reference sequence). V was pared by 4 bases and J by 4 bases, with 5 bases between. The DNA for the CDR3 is TGTGCCAGTAGTACCCGTAATCAGCCCCAGCATTTT. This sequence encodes CASSTRNQPQHF.

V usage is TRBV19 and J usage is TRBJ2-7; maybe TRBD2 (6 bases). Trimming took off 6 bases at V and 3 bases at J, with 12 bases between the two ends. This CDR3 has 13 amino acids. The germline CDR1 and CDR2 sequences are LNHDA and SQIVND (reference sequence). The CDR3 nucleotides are TGTGCCAGTAGCAATAGCGGCCTCTACGAGCAGTACTTC. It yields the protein CASSNSGLYEQYF.

The CDR3 here is CASSLRGTSGRKDTQYF. The DNA of the CDR3 is TGCGCCAGCAGCCTTCGTGGGACTAGCGGGAGGAAAGATACGCAGTATTTT. The rearrangement joins TRBV5-1 to TRBJ2-3; 15 positions match TRBD2. The germline V gene has CDR1 SGHRS and CDR2 YFSETQ. This CDR3 is built from 17 residues. After removal of 4 bases from V and 5 bases from J, the junction contained 8 bases not matched to a gene.

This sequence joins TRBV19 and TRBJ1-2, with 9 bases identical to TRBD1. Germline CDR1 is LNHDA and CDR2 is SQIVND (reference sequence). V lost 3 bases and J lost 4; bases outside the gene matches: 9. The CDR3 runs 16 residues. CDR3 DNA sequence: TGTGCCAGTAGTATGCCAATCCGGGACAGGGTCTATGGCTACACCTTC. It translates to CASSMPIRDRVYGYTF.

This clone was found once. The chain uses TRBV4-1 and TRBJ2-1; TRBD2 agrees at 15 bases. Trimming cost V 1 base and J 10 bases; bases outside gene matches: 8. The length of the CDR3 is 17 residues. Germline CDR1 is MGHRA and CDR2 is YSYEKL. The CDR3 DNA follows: TGCGCCAGCAGCCAAGTGGGACTAGCGGGAGGCCGGGGGGAGCAGTTCTTC. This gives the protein CASSQVGLAGGRGEQFF.

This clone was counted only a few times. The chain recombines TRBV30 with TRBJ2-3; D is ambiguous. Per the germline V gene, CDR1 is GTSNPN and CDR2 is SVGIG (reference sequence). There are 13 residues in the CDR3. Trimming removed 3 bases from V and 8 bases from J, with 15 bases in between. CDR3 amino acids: CAWRDPGVGTQYF. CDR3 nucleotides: TGTGCCTGGAGGGACCCTGGGGTGGGTACGCAGTATTTT.

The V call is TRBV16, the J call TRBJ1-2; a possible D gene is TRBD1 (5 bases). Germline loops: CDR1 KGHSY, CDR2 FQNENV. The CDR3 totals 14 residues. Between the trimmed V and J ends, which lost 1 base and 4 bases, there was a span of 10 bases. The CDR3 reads CASSQYSGGYGYTF. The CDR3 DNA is TGTGCCAGCAGCCAATACTCGGGGGGCTATGGCTACACCTTC.